This T cell receptor (beta chain) is from a study of beta chain features in type 1 diabetes. Study-level information: In age, gender and cell yields, patients were similar to healthy donors.

The whole isolated RNA underwent reverse transcription, so sequencing captured expressed TCRB transcripts. Generated by immunoSEQ multiplex PCR, the TCRdb table keeps only in-frame clones and is missing some. The sample lists roughly 330,000 clones; 8% to 13% were seen once. This clone was observed a handful of times. On average, the one heparinised blood draw given by each donor was 90 to 150 mL. Germline V gene data show CDR1 as SGHNT and CDR2 as YYREEE (reference sequence). Trimming cost V 0 bases and J 7 bases; bases outside gene matches: 10. The CDR3 consists of 15 residues. Sequencing used naive CD4+ T cells from blood. The chain carries TRBV5-4 and TRBJ2-7; 7 bases agree with TRBD2. This sequence was found in a young woman in good health. This CDR3 reads CASSLARGGPGEQYF. Written as DNA, the CDR3 is TGTGCCAGCAGCTTGGCCCGGGGAGGGCCAGGGGAGCAGTACTTC.